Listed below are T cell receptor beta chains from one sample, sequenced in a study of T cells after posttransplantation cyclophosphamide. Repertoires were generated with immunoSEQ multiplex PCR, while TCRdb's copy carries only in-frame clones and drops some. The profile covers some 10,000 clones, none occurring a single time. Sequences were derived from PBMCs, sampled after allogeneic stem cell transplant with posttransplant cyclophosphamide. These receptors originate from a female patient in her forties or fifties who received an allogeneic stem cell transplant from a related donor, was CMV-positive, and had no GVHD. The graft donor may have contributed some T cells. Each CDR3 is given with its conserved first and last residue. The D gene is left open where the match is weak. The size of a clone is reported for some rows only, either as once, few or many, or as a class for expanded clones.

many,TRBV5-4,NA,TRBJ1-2,TGTGCCAGCAGCTTGGAAGGACAGTCCTATGGCTACACCTTC,CASSLEGQSYGYTF
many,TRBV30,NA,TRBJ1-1,TGTGCCTGGTCGGGACTCCCTACGAACACTGAAGCTTTCTTT,CAWSGLPTNTEAFF
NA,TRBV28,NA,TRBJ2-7,TGTGCCAGCAGTTTGTATACCACGGGGGGCAGGGGCTACGAGCAGTACTTC,CASSLYTTGGRGYEQYF
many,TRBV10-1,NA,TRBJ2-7,TGCGCCAGTTTAATGAGCGAGCAGTACTTC,CASLMSEQYF
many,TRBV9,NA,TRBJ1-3,TGTGCCAGCAGCGTAGAATTAGCAGGGGCCGGAAACACCATATATTTT,CASSVELAGAGNTIYF
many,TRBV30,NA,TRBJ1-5,TGTGCCTGGAGTGTAAACGGCTACAAGCGGCCCCAGCATTTT,CAWSVNGYKRPQHF
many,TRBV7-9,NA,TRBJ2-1,TGTGCCAGCAGCTTATCCCTTTCCTACAATGAGCAGTTCTTC,CASSLSLSYNEQFF
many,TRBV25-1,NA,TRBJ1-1,TGTGCCAGCAGTGAGACCGGGACAAGGGCTTTCTTT,CASSETGTRAFF
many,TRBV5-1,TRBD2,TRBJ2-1,TGCGCCAGCGGGCGGGGGGCGGCCCTCAATGAGCAGTTCTTC,CASGRGAALNEQFF
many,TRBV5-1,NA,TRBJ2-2,TGCGCCAGCAGACAGAACACCGCCACCGGGGAGCTGTTTTTT,CASRQNTATGELFF
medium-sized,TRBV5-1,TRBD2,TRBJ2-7,TGCGCCAGCAGCCGAGGGTTAGCGGGAGGGAGGAGCTCCTACGAGCAGTACTTC,CASSRGLAGGRSSYEQYF
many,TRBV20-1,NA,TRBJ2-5,TGCAGTGCTGTACAAGAGACCCAGTACTTC,CSAVQETQYF
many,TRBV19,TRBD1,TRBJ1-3,TGTGCCAGTATCAGGACAGGGATATCCGGAAACACCATATATTTT,CASIRTGISGNTIYF
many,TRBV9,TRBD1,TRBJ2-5,TGTGCCAGCAGCGTAGCTGAACAGGGGGAAGAGACCCAGTACTTC,CASSVAEQGEETQYF
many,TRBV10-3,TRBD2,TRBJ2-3,TGTGCCATCAGTGAGCCGCGCACGCCCGCGGGGGGGCTGACAGATACGCAGTATTTT,CAISEPRTPAGGLTDTQYF
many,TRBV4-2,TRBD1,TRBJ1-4,TGTGCCAGCAGCCATGACCCGGGACAGGGTCTGGAACTGTTTTTT,CASSHDPGQGLELFF
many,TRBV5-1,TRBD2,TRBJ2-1,TGCGCCAGCAGCCAAAATAGCGGGGGGGACAATGAGCAGTTCTTC,CASSQNSGGDNEQFF
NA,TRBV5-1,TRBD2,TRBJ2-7,TGCGCCAGCAGCTCTAGCGGGAGGCCGGGCGAGCAGTACTTC,CASSSSGRPGEQYF
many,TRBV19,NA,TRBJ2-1,TGTGCCAGTAGTATGAAGCAGGGCTACAATGAGCAGTTCTTC,CASSMKQGYNEQFF
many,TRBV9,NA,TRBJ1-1,TGTGCCAGCAGCGTAGTGGGGGGGCCGGCTTTCTTT,CASSVVGGPAFF
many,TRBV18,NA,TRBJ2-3,TGTGCCAGCTCACCAATCGGGGGAGATACGCAGTATTTT,CASSPIGGDTQYF
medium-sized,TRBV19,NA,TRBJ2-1,TGTGCCAGTAGTCACAGGGGAGGAAACAATGAGCAGTTCTTC,CASSHRGGNNEQFF
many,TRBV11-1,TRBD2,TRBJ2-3,TGTGCCAGCAGCTCCTTCAGGAGGGGACTAGCGGGAACAGATACGCAGTATTTT,CASSSFRRGLAGTDTQYF
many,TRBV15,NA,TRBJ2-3,TGTGCCACCAGCAGAGATAGTAGGAGCGGTACACGCACAGATACGCAGTATTTT,CATSRDSRSGTRTDTQYF
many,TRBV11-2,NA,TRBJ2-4,TGTGCCAGCAGCTACCGCGTATTCCTAGCCAAAAACATTCAGTACTTC,CASSYRVFLAKNIQYF
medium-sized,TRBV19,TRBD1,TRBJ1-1,TGTGCCAGTAGGACGGACAGGGCCGTCTCAGCTTTCTTT,CASRTDRAVSAFF
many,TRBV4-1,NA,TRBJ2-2,TGCGCCAGCAGCCAACATGGGACAGGGGAGCTGTTTTTT,CASSQHGTGELFF
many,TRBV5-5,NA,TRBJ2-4,TGTGCCAGCACCCACTCGATAGCCAAAAACATTCAGTACTTC,CASTHSIAKNIQYF
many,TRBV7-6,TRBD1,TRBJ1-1,TGTGCCAGCAGCTTAATCGGAGACAGGGGCACTGAAGCTTTCTTT,CASSLIGDRGTEAFF
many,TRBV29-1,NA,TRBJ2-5,TGCAGCGTTGAAGACGCTCCGGGGGTGAAAGCCCTCCAAGAGACCCAGTACTTC,CSVEDAPGVKALQETQYF
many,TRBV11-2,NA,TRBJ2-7,TGTGCCAGCAGCTCACCGCCCTGGGACACATCCTACGAGCAGTACTTC,CASSSPPWDTSYEQYF
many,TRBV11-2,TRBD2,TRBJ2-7,TGTGCCAGCAGCTTAGGTAGCGGGGGGGCCTCGGAGCAGTACTTC,CASSLGSGGASEQYF
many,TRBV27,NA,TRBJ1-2,TGTGCCAGCAGTACGACGAGGTCATATGGCTACACCTTC,CASSTTRSYGYTF
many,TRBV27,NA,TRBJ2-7,TGTGCCAGCAGTAAGAGGGACACCTCCTACGAGCAGTACTTC,CASSKRDTSYEQYF
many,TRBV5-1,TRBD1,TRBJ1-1,TGCGCCAGCAGCTGGGACAGGGAGGACACTGAAGCTTTCTTT,CASSWDREDTEAFF
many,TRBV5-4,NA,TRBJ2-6,TGTGCCAGCAGCGTAGGGGTGTTCACTGGGGCCAACGTCCTGACTTTC,CASSVGVFTGANVLTF
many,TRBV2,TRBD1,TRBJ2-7,TGTGCCAGCAGTGCGACAGGGGTCCCCACCTACGAGCAGTACTTC,CASSATGVPTYEQYF
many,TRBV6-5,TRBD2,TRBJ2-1,TGTGCCAGCAGGGAGCGGGGCAGCTCCTACAATGAGCAGTTCTTC,CASRERGSSYNEQFF
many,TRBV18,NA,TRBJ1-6,TGTGCCAGCTCACCTGGCTCTCTGGGCAATTCACCCCTCCACTTT,CASSPGSLGNSPLHF
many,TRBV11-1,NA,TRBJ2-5,TGTGCCAGCAGCTCACCCGCCGGACACCGCGAAGAGACCCAGTACTTC,CASSSPAGHREETQYF
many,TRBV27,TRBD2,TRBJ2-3,TGTGCCAGCACCTTCGGGAGCGGGAGTACGAGAGATACGCAGTATTTT,CASTFGSGSTRDTQYF
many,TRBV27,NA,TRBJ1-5,TGTGCCAGCAGTTTATTGGGCGGAGGTCCCCAGCAGCCCCAGCATTTT,CASSLLGGGPQQPQHF
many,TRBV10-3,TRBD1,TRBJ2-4,TGTGCCATCAGTGCACCACCAAATCAGGGGGATACCAAAAACATTCAGTACTTC,CAISAPPNQGDTKNIQYF
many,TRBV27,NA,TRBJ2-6,TGTGCCAGCAGTTTTGGGGGAACGGGGGCTGGGGCCAACGTCCTGACTTTC,CASSFGGTGAGANVLTF
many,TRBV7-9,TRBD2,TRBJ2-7,TGTGCCAGCAGCACACTCGGACTAGCGGCAAGCTCCTACGAGCAGTACTTC,CASSTLGLAASSYEQYF
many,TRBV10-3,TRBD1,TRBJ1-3,TGTGCCATCAGTACCGGGACAGGGGGAAACACCATATATTTT,CAISTGTGGNTIYF
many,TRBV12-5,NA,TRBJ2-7,TGTGCTAGTGGTTTGCCCCAGGACGAGCAGTACTTC,CASGLPQDEQYF
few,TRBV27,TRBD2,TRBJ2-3,TGTGCCAGCAGTTTTTCTAGCGGGGGACTCACAGATACGCAGTATTTT,CASSFSSGGLTDTQYF
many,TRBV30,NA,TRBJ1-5,TGTGCCTGGAGTGTACTTGAGGGACAGCCCCAGCATTTT,CAWSVLEGQPQHF
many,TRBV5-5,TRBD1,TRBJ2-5,TGTGCCAGCAGCTCCTCCGGGACAGAAGAGACCCAGTACTTC,CASSSSGTEETQYF
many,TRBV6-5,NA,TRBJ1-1,TGTGCCAGCACCCTCGGCTCGGGGATTCACACTGAAGCTTTCTTT,CASTLGSGIHTEAFF
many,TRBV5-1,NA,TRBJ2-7,TGCGCCAGCAGCTCCGGAGCCTCTCTATCCTACGAGCAGTACTTC,CASSSGASLSYEQYF